These 24 T cell receptor beta chains originate from one sample sequenced in a study of CD8+CD57+ T cells in acquired aplastic anemia. Profiling that covered TCR beta VDJ and CDR3 relied on genomic DNA as its template. MiXCR, applied by TCRdb to the reads, yields one record per CDR3 protein. In the table there are roughly 240,000 distinct CDR3 sequences, 47% of which are singletons. It was patients with CD8+CD57+ cell expansion by flow cytometry who were chosen for sequencing. Sample: sorted CD4+, CD8+, or CD8+CD57+ T cells (not recorded which) from PBMCs. These receptors all come from a human donor with aplastic anemia.

The CDR3 nucleotides read TGTGCCAGCAGCTCTACAGGACTTCGGGATCAGCCCCAGCATTTT. It specifies CASSSTGLRDQPQHF. The chain has TRBV7-9 and TRBJ1-5, with TRBD1 as a possible D gene (5 bases). V shed 4 bases and J shed 5 bases, with 15 bases lying between them. Looked up from germline, CDR1 is SEHNR and CDR2 is FQNEAQ (reference sequence). CDR3 length: 15 residues.

The sample holds a few counts of this clonotype. A much larger clonotype is one base distant, so this may be a read error. The genes are TRBV15 and TRBJ2-2; 8 bases fit TRBD1. CDR3 size: 15 residues. CDR1 and CDR2 (germline): LNHNV, YYDKDF (reference sequence). The CDR3 DNA reads TGTGCCACCAGAAGACAGGGGAGTGACGCCGGGGGGCTGTTTTTT. Amino acids: CATRRQGSDAGGLFF.

The J gene is TRBJ1-2, the V gene TRBV25-1, with D unclear. From germline, CDR1 is MGHDK and CDR2 SYGVNS. V was clipped by 10 bases and J by 4 bases, with 10 bases between them. This CDR3 has 11 amino acids. This chain's CDR3 is CATEGGYGYTF. As DNA, the CDR3 is TGTGCCACGGAAGGCGGCTATGGCTACACCTTC.

V usage is TRBV10-3 and J usage is TRBJ1-5; D not resolved. Trimming pared 6 bases from V and 5 bases from J, leaving 14 bases between. This CDR3 has 14 amino acids. Germline V gene data show CDR1 as ENHRY and CDR2 as SYGVKD. The CDR3 protein is CAISYRETYQPQHF. CDR3 DNA: TGTGCCATCAGCTACAGAGAGACCTATCAGCCCCAGCATTTT.

This clonotype was detected a few times. The chain carries TRBV27 and TRBJ1-2; D gene uncertain. This CDR3 spans 13 amino acids. Germline V lookup: CDR1 MNHEY, CDR2 SMNVEV (reference sequence). The V end was cut by 0 bases, the J end by 8 bases, with 10 bases between. The CDR3 protein is CASSLSSGNGYTF. The CDR3 DNA is TGTGCCAGCAGTTTATCGTCGGGGAACGGCTACACCTTC.

Ten or more counts support this clonotype. V is TRBV20-1 and J is TRBJ2-3; D unresolved. The germline V gene has CDR1 DFQATT and CDR2 SNEGSKA (reference sequence). The CDR3 length is 11 residues. With 1 base removed from V and 1 base from J, the gap between germline ends came to 0 bases. CDR3 region: CSARGTDTQYF. CDR3 sequence (DNA): TGCAGTGCTAGAGGCACAGATACGCAGTATTTT.

V and J are TRBV30 and TRBJ1-4; D may be TRBD1 (5 bases). V was trimmed by 1 base and J by 7 bases, leaving 10 bases between them. The CDR3 contains 13 residues. Germline V gene sequence: CDR1 GTSNPN, CDR2 SVGIG (reference sequence). The CDR3 DNA reads TGTGCCTGGAGTGGCCAGGGTAGTGAAAAACTGTTTTTT. Translation: CAWSGQGSEKLFF.

Regarding this clonotype: One junction end does not reproduce the germline sequence, and a read error may be involved. The V gene is TRBV4-2, the J gene TRBJ2-6, with D unresolved. The germline V gene encodes CDR1 LGHNA and CDR2 YNFKEQ. The CDR3 extends over 16 amino acids. The CDR3 spells CVSRLGISIGANVLTF. The CDR3 nucleotides read TGTGTCAGCCGGCTGGGGATCTCCATTGGGGCCAACGTCCTGACTTTC.

The sample holds many counts of this clonotype. The chain uses TRBV2 and TRBJ2-1, with D perhaps being TRBD1 or TRBD2 (5 bases each). With 4 bases removed from V and 7 bases from J, the gap between germline ends came to 5 bases. The germline V gene has CDR1 SNHLY and CDR2 FYNNEI. The CDR3 contains 11 residues. For the CDR3, the DNA is TGTGCCAGCAGTGGGGGGAATGAGCAGTTCTTC. It encodes CASSGGNEQFF.

The rearrangement uses TRBV10-1 and TRBJ2-7, with TRBD2 as a possible D gene (6 bases). CDR3 size: 14 residues. V was pared by 3 bases and J by 3 bases, with 12 bases between. The V gene's germline CDR1 is WNHNN and CDR2 SYGVQD (reference sequence). For the CDR3, the DNA is TGCGCCAGCAGTGATGGCGGGACTTTCTACGAGCAGTACTTC. Protein sequence: CASSDGGTFYEQYF.

This chain connects TRBV25-1 to TRBJ1-6; 7 bases are shared with TRBD1. V lost 1 base, J lost 5 bases, and 2 bases stayed unmatched. The CDR3 contains 15 residues. Per germline, CDR1 MGHDK and CDR2 SYGVNS. The CDR3 region is CASSELQGDNSPLHF. DNA for the CDR3: TGTGCCAGCAGTGAATTGCAGGGGGATAATTCACCCCTCCACTTT.

V and J are TRBV20-1 and TRBJ2-5, with a possible D match to TRBD2 (5 bases). V lost 3 bases, J lost 5 bases, and 10 bases lay in between. The CDR3 consists of 12 residues. Germline V gene lookup returns CDR1 DFQATT and CDR2 SNEGSKA (reference sequence). CDR3 loop: CSASPGVETQYF. The CDR3 DNA sequence: TGCAGTGCTAGTCCCGGGGTGGAGACCCAGTACTTC.

For this clonotype: One end of the junction fails to match germline, which may point to a read error. The chain links TRBV7-8 to TRBJ2-7; 10 bases fit TRBD2. The V gene's germline CDR1 is SGHVS and CDR2 FQNEAQ. The CDR3 extends over 18 amino acids. The CDR3 DNA follows: TGTGCCAGCAGCTTAGTTCCGTCCCTTAGCGGGGGGATCTACGAGCAGCACTTC. It yields the protein CASSLVPSLSGGIYEQHF.

This clonotype has ten or more counts. The rearrangement links TRBV4-1 to TRBJ1-2, with D unresolved. Germline V gene sequence: CDR1 MGHRA, CDR2 YSYEKL. V was cut by 2 bases and J by 8 bases, with 12 bases left in between. This CDR3 region has 13 residues. The CDR3 is CASSQLTVPGYTF. CDR3 DNA: TGCGCCAGCAGCCAACTAACAGTCCCAGGCTACACCTTC.

In its sample, this clonotype was seen many times. This chain joins TRBV7-3 and TRBJ1-1; 9 nucleotides agree with TRBD1. With V trimmed by 5 bases and J by 3 bases, 7 bases remained unmatched. The CDR3 runs to 15 residues. From germline, CDR1 is SGHTA and CDR2 FQGTGA. CDR3 protein: CASSPGTGIHTEAFF. The DNA for the CDR3 is TGTGCCAGCAGCCCCGGGACAGGGATCCACACTGAAGCTTTCTTT. Supplemented by reference TRBV7-3 and TRBJ1-1, the full variable domain reads GAGVSQTPSNKVTEKGKYVELRCDPISGHTALYWYRQSLGQGPEFLIYFQGTGAADDSGLPNDRFFAVRPEGSVSTLKIQRTERGDSAVYLCASSPGTGIHTEAFFGQGTRLTVV.

This clonotype was detected ten times or more. The V call is TRBV9, the J call TRBJ2-7; D gene unclear. Trimming removed 0 bases from V and 1 base from J, with 5 bases in between. This CDR3 has 13 amino acids. CDR1 SGDLS and CDR2 YYNGEE come from the germline V gene. The CDR3 nucleotides read TGTGCCAGCAGCGTAGACTTTTCCTACGAGCAGTACTTC. Residues: CASSVDFSYEQYF.

Ten or more counts support this clonotype. The chain recombines TRBV7-2 with TRBJ2-3; possible D gene TRBD2, 6 bases. The CDR3 totals 17 residues. Trimming removed 2 bases at V and 1 base at J, with 16 bases between. The germline gives CDR1 SGHTA, CDR2 FQGNSA. The CDR3 spells CASSLWDSRWGTDTQYF. The CDR3 DNA sequence: TGTGCCAGCAGCTTATGGGACTCCCGATGGGGCACAGATACGCAGTATTTT.

The J gene is TRBJ2-6, the V gene TRBV18; D not certain. Germline CDR1 KGHSH, CDR2 LQKENI. V was cut by 3 bases and J by 4 bases, with 4 bases left in between. This CDR3 has 13 residues. Written as DNA, the CDR3 is TGTGCCAGCTCACCCCTCGGGGCCAACGTCCTGACTTTC. Its protein product is CASSPLGANVLTF.

The sample holds many counts of this clonotype. V and J are TRBV4-3 and TRBJ2-1, with 7 bases lining up with TRBD1. V dropped 0 bases and J dropped 7; count of bases not matched to a gene: 6. The CDR3 runs to 15 residues. Per germline, CDR1 LGHNA and CDR2 YSLEER. CDR3: CASSQDIGDSNEQFF. The CDR3, as DNA: TGCGCCAGCAGCCAAGATATAGGGGACAGTAATGAGCAGTTCTTC.

The genes are TRBV19 and TRBJ1-2; D ambiguous. The CDR3 runs to 14 residues. With 5 bases removed from V and 4 bases from J, the gap between germline ends came to 14 bases. Germline CDR1 and CDR2: LNHDA and SQIVND (reference sequence). CDR3 protein: CASSETIATYGYTF. CDR3 DNA: TGTGCCAGTAGTGAGACAATCGCGACCTATGGCTACACCTTC.

This chain uses TRBV7-9 with TRBJ1-2, with TRBD1 as a possible D gene (5 bases). The V end lost 7 bases, the J end lost 5 bases, and 11 bases lay between the germline ends. This CDR3 contains 12 residues. Germline CDR1 SEHNR, CDR2 FQNEAQ (reference sequence). The CDR3 DNA sequence: TGTGCCAGCATGGCCGACAGTTATGGCTACACCTTC. Residues: CASMADSYGYTF.

The rearrangement joins TRBV10-3 to TRBJ2-7; 11 bases agree with TRBD1. The CDR3 length is 14 residues. Unmatched junction bases numbered 5, after V lost 7 bases and J lost 3 bases. Germline CDR1 reads ENHRY; CDR2 reads SYGVKD. The CDR3 here is CAINSGTGGYEQYF. CDR3 nucleotide sequence: TGTGCCATCAATTCCGGGACAGGGGGCTACGAGCAGTACTTC.

The J gene is TRBJ2-7, the V gene TRBV7-3; 9 bases fit TRBD1. The germline V gene has CDR1 SGHTA and CDR2 FQGTGA. The V gene end was trimmed by 5 bases and the J gene end by 4 bases; junction bases not matched to a gene: 12. This CDR3 has 16 residues. Here the CDR3 DNA reads TGTGCCAGCAGCCAAACATGGGGGGGACAGGGTTACGAGCAGTACTTC. The encoded protein is CASSQTWGGQGYEQYF.

At least ten counts were recorded for this clonotype. The rearrangement joins TRBV5-1 to TRBJ1-1; D is ambiguous. Trimming left V 1 base short and J 8 bases short, with 9 bases between. The germline CDR1 and CDR2 sequences are SGHRS and YFSETQ. The CDR3 runs to 12 residues. The CDR3 protein is CASSLRGDEAFF. CDR3 DNA: TGCGCCAGCAGCTTGCGGGGTGACGAAGCTTTCTTT.